In this sample, the clone carrying this T cell receptor (beta chain) turned up a few times. MiXCR, run by TCRdb on the RT-PCR reads, gives a single entry per CDR3 protein. The sample lists 400,000 to 650,000 distinct CDR3 sequences; around 7.7% were seen once. Deletions cut 6 bases from V and 5 bases from J, with 11 bases between. Germline CDR1 reads DFQATT; CDR2 reads SNEGSKA (reference sequence). The CDR3 loop spans 12 amino acids. These data belong to a study of response to subunit inactivated influenza vaccine. Sequencing was performed on PBMCs from blood, taken roughly 24 months after vaccination. The sequence was obtained from a man aged 50 to 69 who received an inactivated influenza vaccine. The chain combines TRBV20-1 with TRBJ1-5, with unresolved D. CDR3 amino acids: CSARNGDQPQHF. CDR3 sequence (DNA): TGCAGTGCGAGAAACGGGGATCAGCCCCAGCATTTT.